These T cell receptor beta chains were read from a single sample in a study of tumor-infiltrating lymphocytes in primary liver carcinoma. TCRdb re-called the multiplex PCR reads with MiXCR, one entry per CDR3 protein. The table shows 310,000 or so distinct CDR3 sequences, with 65% occurring only once. Sequencing was done on a sample of peripheral blood. These receptors came from a man in his forties with primary liver carcinoma and hepatitis B virus infection. CDR3s leave out the opening cysteine and the closing phenylalanine or tryptophan. The order of the fields is D gene, V gene, CDR3 protein. The D gene is left open where the match is weak.

.	TRBV6-1	ASTKTDGGTYNEQL
.	TRBV5-6	PSSFGISGANVLT
.	TRBV11-2	ASSNTVTEAS
.	TRBV6-1	ASAERGTDTQY
TRBD1	TRBV28	ASSPRQGLGNEQF
TRBD2	TRBV6-2/TRBV6-3	ASSPSGLAGETQY
.	TRBV11-2	ASSSPGVEYNEQF
.	TRBV12-3/TRBV12-4	ASSHSDGAF
.	TRBV6-6	ASSYLVGRGENSPLH
TRBD1	TRBV11-2	ASRKLVQGASIGELF
.	TRBV5-1	ASSSETVPYYGYT
TRBD2	TRBV12-3/TRBV12-4	ASSLVGAGETQY
TRBD2	TRBV12-3/TRBV12-4	ANSPLREGNTQY
.	TRBV11-2	DSSLVGLNTGKLF
.	TRBV11-2	ASSLTESRRTYEQY
.	TRBV6-1	ASSEKGRAPPVYGYT
.	TRBV11-2	ASSFSGASYEQY
TRBD2	TRBV12-3/TRBV12-4	ASSFGGVGEQY
.	TRBV6-6	ASSARPGRDLPEQY